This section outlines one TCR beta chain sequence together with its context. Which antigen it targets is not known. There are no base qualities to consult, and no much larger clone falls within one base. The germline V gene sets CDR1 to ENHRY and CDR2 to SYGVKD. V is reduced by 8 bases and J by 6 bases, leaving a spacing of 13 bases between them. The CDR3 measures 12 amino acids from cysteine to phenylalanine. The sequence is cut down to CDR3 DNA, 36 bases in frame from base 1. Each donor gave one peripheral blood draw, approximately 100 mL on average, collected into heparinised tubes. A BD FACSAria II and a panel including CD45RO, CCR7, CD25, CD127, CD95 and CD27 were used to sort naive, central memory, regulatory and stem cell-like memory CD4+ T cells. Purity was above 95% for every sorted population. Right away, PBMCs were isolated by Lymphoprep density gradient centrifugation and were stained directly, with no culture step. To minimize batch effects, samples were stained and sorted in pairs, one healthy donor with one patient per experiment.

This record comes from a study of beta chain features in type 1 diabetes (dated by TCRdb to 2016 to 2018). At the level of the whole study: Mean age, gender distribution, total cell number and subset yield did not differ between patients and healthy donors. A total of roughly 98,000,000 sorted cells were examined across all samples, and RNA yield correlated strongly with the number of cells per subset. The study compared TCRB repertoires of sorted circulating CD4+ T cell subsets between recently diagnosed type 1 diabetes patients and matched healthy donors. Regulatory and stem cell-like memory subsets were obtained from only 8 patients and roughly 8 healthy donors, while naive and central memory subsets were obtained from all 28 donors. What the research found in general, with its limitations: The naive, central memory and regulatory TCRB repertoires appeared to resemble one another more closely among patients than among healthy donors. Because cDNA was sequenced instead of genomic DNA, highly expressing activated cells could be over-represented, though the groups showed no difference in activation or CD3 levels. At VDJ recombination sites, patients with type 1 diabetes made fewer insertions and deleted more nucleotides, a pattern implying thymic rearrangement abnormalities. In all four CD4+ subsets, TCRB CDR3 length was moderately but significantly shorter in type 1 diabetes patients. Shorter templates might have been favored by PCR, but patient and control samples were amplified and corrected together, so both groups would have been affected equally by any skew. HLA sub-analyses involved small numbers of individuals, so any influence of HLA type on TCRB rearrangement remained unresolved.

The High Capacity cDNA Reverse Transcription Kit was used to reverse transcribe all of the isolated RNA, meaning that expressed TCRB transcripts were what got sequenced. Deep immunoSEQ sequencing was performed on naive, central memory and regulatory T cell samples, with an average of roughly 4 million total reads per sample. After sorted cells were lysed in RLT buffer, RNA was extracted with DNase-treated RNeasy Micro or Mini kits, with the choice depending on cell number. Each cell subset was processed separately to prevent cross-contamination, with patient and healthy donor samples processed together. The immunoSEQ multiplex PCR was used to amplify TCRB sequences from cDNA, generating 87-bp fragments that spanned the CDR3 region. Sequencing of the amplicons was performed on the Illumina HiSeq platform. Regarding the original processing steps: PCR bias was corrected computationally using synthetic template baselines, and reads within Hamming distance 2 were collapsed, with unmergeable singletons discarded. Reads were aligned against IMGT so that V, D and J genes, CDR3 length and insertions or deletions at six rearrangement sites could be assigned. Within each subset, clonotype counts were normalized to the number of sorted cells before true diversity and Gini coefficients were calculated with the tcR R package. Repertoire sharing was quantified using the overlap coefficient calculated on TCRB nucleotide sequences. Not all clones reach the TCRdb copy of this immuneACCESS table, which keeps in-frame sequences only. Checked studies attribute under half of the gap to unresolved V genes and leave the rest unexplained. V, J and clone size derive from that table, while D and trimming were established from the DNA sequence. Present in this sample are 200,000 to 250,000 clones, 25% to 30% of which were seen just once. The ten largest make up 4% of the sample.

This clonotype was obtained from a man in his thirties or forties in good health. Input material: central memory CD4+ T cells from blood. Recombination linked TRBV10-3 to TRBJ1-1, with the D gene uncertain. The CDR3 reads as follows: CAIGGHTSEAFF. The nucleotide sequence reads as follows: TGTGCCATCGGAGGGCACACTTCTGAAGCTTTCTTT.